Described below is a single T cell receptor (beta chain) sequence and its context. Its cognate antigen has yet to be identified. No per-base quality is available; no much larger clone lies one base away. TCRbeta CDR3 regions were amplified from genomic DNA by means of the immunoSEQ Assay, a bias-controlled multiplex PCR. The published analysis was carried out like this. The number of nucleated cells in each sample was estimated from the amplification of reference gene primers within the assay. To quantify the absolute abundance of each unique TCRbeta CDR3 rearrangement, sequence reads were collapsed and filtered. For each sample, productive Simpson clonality was calculated as the square root of Simpson's diversity index across productive rearrangements. TCRdb limited this immuneACCESS table to in-frame rearrangements with V and J called. A share of clones is missing; checked studies link under half to unresolved V genes, and the rest is unexplained. Clone size and the V and J calls come from that table; the DNA yielded D and trimming. Here the sample has 400,000 or so clones; around 87% occur a single time. The ten biggest clones cover 1.1% of the sample.

In the prospective study, participants were about 18 to 90 years old, resided in 25 or so geographic areas of the United States, and were enrolled through a virtual design. In the prospective study, cohorts were assigned on the basis of participant-reported clinical history obtained from a screening survey and a study questionnaire. Recovered participants in ImmuneRACE Cohort 3 were defined as having two consecutive negative NP/OP PCR tests, clearance from a healthcare professional, or resolution of symptoms. Mobile phlebotomists in the prospective study collected whole blood, serum and a nasopharyngeal or oropharyngeal swab from every participant. Additional blood draws and questionnaires over an approximately 2-month period could optionally be provided by prospective study participants. Prospective study blood samples were shipped either frozen or at room temperature before DNA extraction. These data are taken from a study of blood T cell repertoires in COVID-19 (TCRdb year 2020). Notes on the research overall: Collaborator samples came from the United States, Italy and Spain and covered acute and convalescent phases of COVID-19. Where available, HLA class I and class II types were taken from metadata supplied by the sample provider and were not determined by assay-based typing. The material from the prospective study consisted of cDNA or gDNA derived from T cells, B-cell-depleted T cells, or PBMCs. Nearly every sample came with metadata listing a de-identified subject ID, COVID-19 status, age in years and sex. Subjects who had been exposed to COVID-19, were actively infected with it, or had recovered from it provided the deeply sampled blood TCRbeta repertoires that made up the dataset. Samples were obtained from the ongoing ImmuneRACE study (first 160 participants) and from 1,254 subjects provided by 6 global collaborators. The repertoires were released in a freely available public database intended as a resource for research on the immune response to SARS-CoV-2.

What the study reported, not specific to this receptor: How much clinical and demographic metadata was included differed by source and by participant, and the metadata was provided uncurated.

The sequenced sample was PBMCs or T cells enriched from blood (not recorded which). The sequence was collected from a young man who had recovered from COVID-19.

The CDR3 protein: CASSLLAGARGTQYF. The DNA is as follows: TGTGCCAGCAGTTTATTAGCGGGAGCCCGAGGTACGCAGTATTTT. The chain joins TRBV27 to TRBJ2-3; 9 of the junction bases match TRBD2. At the junction V is shortened by 1 base and J by 8 bases; bases outside the gene matches: 7. The CDR3 numbers 15 residues from cysteine through phenylalanine. The retained sequence is limited to the CDR3, 45 bases, with the frame set at the first base. Reading the germline V gene (reference sequence) gives CDR1 MNHEY and CDR2 SMNVEV.